A single sample gave rise to the 14 T cell receptor beta chains below, sequenced in a study of OX40 agonist ivuxolimab in advanced cancers. Using immunoSEQ multiplex PCR, the repertoire was profiled, and TCRdb retains in-frame clones only, with some absent. The table records approximately 89,000 clones, around nine tenths of them present only once. Sequencing used CD4+ or CD8+ T cells sorted from blood, obtained in a trial of the OX40 agonist ivuxolimab. The source of these receptors is an adult with an advanced solid tumor such as melanoma, head and neck, liver or kidney cancer.

The rearrangement uses TRBV6-1 and TRBJ2-3, with a tentative D call TRBD1 (6 bases). This CDR3 is built from 14 residues. Trimming stripped 4 bases from V and 3 bases from J, with 11 bases between. CDR1 and CDR2 from the germline V gene are MNHNS and SASEGT. The CDR3 DNA reads TGTGCCAGCAGTGTCTTAGGGGGTACAGATACGCAGTATTTT. It specifies CASSVLGGTDTQYF.

V is TRBV25-1 and J is TRBJ2-7, with a possible D match to TRBD1 (5 bases). The ends were cut back, 4 bases at V and 6 bases at J, with 10 bases in the middle. In germline, CDR1 is MGHDK, CDR2 SYGVNS. This CDR3 comprises 12 residues. CDR3 coding DNA: TGTGCCAGCAGTGTAGGGGCTACCGAGCAGTACTTC. This gives the protein CASSVGATEQYF.

The V and J genes are TRBV29-1 and TRBJ2-7, with no clear D. Germline V gene lookup returns CDR1 SQVTM and CDR2 ANQGSEA. The V end lost 3 bases, the J end lost 5 bases, and 11 bases lay between the germline ends. CDR3 size: 12 residues. CDR3 DNA: TGCAGCGTTGAGTCCGGAACCGACGAGCAGTACTTC. Translating gives CSVESGTDEQYF.

This clone came up a few times. The V and J genes are TRBV19 and TRBJ1-5, with TRBD1 matching over 8 bases. This CDR3 region has 14 residues. CDR1 and CDR2 (germline): LNHDA, SQIVND (reference sequence). J lost 4 bases, V lost 9 bases, and 8 bases had no gene match. CDR3 residues: CASESQGGNQPQHF. CDR3 coding DNA: TGTGCCAGCGAATCACAGGGGGGGAATCAGCCCCAGCATTTT. The whole variable domain, filled in from reference TRBV19 and TRBJ1-5, reads DGGITQSPKYLFRKEGQNVTLSCEQNLNHDAMYWYRQDPGQGLRLIYYSQIVNDFQKGDIAEGYSVSREKKESFPLTVTSAQKNPTAFYLCASESQGGNQPQHFGDGTRLSIL.

The chain has TRBV4-2 and TRBJ2-2, with 10 bases fitting TRBD2. The CDR3 contains 17 residues. V was clipped by 4 bases and J by 8 bases; unmatched bases: 13. Germline V lookup: CDR1 LGHNA, CDR2 YNFKEQ. The CDR3 DNA sequence: TGTGCCAGCAGCCCCTTAGTGTCTAGCGGGGGAGGTGGGGAGCTGTTTTTT. Its protein product is CASSPLVSSGGGGELFF.

The chain couples TRBV19 to TRBJ1-1; D is ambiguous. The CDR3 runs to 13 residues. V dropped 7 bases and J dropped 4 bases, with 13 bases sitting between them. Germline V gives CDR1 LNHDA, CDR2 SQIVND (reference sequence). In DNA, the CDR3 is TGTGCCAGTATATTTGGTACGGGCACTGAAGCTTTCTTT. Encoded protein: CASIFGTGTEAFF.

The V and J genes are TRBV30 and TRBJ1-1; 10 nucleotides match TRBD1. CDR3 length equals 14 residues. CDR1 GTSNPN and CDR2 SVGIG come from the germline V gene (reference sequence). Unmatched junction bases numbered 6, after V lost 2 bases and J lost 6 bases. The CDR3 DNA sequence: TGTGCCTGGAGTCCGACAGGGGGCATCGCTGAAGCTTTCTTT. Protein product: CAWSPTGGIAEAFF. The full variable domain, in which reference TRBV30 and TRBJ1-1 provide the parts outside the CDR3, is SQTIHQWPATLVQPVGSPLSLECTVEGTSNPNLYWYRQAAGRGLQLLFYSVGIGQISSEVPQNLSASRPQDRQFILSSKKLLLSDSGFYLCAWSPTGGIAEAFFGQGTRLTVV.

The V call is TRBV18, the J call TRBJ1-1, with D maybe TRBD1 (5 bases). Germline V gene sequence: CDR1 KGHSH, CDR2 LQKENI. The germline V and J ends were trimmed by 5 bases and 1 base, with 8 bases remaining between them. The CDR3 has 13 amino acids. For the CDR3, the DNA is TGTGCCAGCTCATCTCAGGGGAACACTGAAGCTTTCTTT. Translation gives CASSSQGNTEAFF.

The genes are TRBV29-1 and TRBJ1-5; 9 bases line up with TRBD1. CDR3 length: 16 amino acids. Trimming cost V 7 bases and J 7 bases; bases outside gene matches: 17. Germline V gene data show CDR1 as SQVTM and CDR2 as ANQGSEA. CDR3 sequence reads: CSALTGGKNPGQPQHF. The CDR3, as DNA: TGCAGCGCATTAACAGGGGGCAAAAACCCTGGGCAGCCCCAGCATTTT.

This clone was counted a few times. This chain joins TRBV9 and TRBJ2-1; no clear D gene. Germline assignment: CDR1 SGDLS and CDR2 YYNGEE. This CDR3 region has 12 residues. The V and J ends lost 3 bases and 7 bases respectively, with 8 bases between them. DNA for the CDR3: TGTGCCAGCAGCGGTCCGTCTAATGAGCAGTTCTTC. This gives the protein CASSGPSNEQFF.

J is TRBJ1-3 and V is TRBV11-2; no clear D gene. CDR1 and CDR2 (germline): SGHAT, FQNNGV. The CDR3 sequence is 12 residues long. V gave up 5 bases and J gave up 6 bases, with 8 bases separating them. CDR3 amino acids: CASSPPQNTIYF. As DNA, the CDR3 is TGTGCCAGCAGCCCCCCCCAAAACACCATATATTTT.

The J gene is TRBJ2-3, the V gene TRBV7-8, with D tentatively TRBD1 (5 bases). The V gene lost 5 bases and the J gene lost 6 bases, with 9 bases spanning the gap. This CDR3 comprises 12 residues. The germline V gene has CDR1 SGHVS and CDR2 FQNEAQ. This CDR3 is CASSVRADTQYF. CDR3 DNA sequence: TGTGCCAGCAGCGTCAGGGCGGATACGCAGTATTTT. The full variable domain, its missing parts supplied by reference TRBV7-8 and TRBJ2-3, is GAGVSQSPRYKVAKRGQDVALRCDPISGHVSLFWYQQALGQGPEFLTYFQNEAQLDKSGLPSDRFFAERPEGSVSTLKIQRTQQEDSAVYLCASSVRADTQYFGPGTRLTVL.

The chain combines TRBV25-1 with TRBJ1-6; tentatively, D is TRBD1 (5 bases). The CDR3 totals 14 residues. V lost 5 bases and J lost 11, with 16 bases in between. Germline CDR1 reads MGHDK; CDR2 reads SYGVNS. The CDR3 DNA sequence: TGTGCCAGCAGTCCCCCCCAGGGACCTCCACCCCTCCACTTT. This codes for CASSPPQGPPPLHF.

The chain couples TRBV2 to TRBJ2-7, with TRBD2 matching 12 bases. Germline loops: CDR1 SNHLY, CDR2 FYNNEI. V dropped 8 bases and J dropped 2; count of bases not matched to a gene: 4. The CDR3 runs 14 residues. The CDR3 loop is CASVGLAGTYEQYF. The CDR3 region has the DNA TGTGCCAGCGTTGGACTAGCGGGGACCTACGAGCAGTACTTC.